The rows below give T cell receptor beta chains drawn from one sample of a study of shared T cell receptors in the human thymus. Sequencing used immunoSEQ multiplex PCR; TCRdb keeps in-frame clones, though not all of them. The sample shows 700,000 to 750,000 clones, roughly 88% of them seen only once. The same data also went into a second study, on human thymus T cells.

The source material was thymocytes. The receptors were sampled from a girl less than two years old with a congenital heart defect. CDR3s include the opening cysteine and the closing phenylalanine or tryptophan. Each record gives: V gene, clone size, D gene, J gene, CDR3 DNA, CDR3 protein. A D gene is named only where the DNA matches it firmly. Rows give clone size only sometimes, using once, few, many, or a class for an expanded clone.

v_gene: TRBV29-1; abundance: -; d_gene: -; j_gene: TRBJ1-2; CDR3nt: TGCAGCGTTTCCCCAACGGCCGGGGGCTATGGCTACACCTTC; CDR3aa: CSVSPTAGGYGYTF
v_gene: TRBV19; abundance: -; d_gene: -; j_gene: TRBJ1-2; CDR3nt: TGTGCCAGTAGTAGTAGGCGGGGATCGGTTGGCTACACCTTC; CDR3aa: CASSSRRGSVGYTF
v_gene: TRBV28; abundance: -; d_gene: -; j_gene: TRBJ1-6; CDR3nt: TGTGCCAGCTGGCCGTCCGCAAGTTCACCCCTCCACTTT; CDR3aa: CASWPSASSPLHF
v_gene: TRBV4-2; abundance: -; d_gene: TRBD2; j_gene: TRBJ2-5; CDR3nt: TGTGCCAGCATGGGGACTAGCGGGGGGGCCAGAGAGACCCAGTACTTC; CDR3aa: CASMGTSGGARETQYF
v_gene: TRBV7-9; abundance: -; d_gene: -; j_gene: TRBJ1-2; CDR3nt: TGTGCCAGCAGCAAGTGGGACTTTTGGAACTATGGCTACACCTTC; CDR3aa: CASSKWDFWNYGYTF
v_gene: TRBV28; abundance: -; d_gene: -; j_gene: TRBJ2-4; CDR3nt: TGTGCCAGCAGTAGACTATCCATGACCAAAAACATTCAGTACTTC; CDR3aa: CASSRLSMTKNIQYF
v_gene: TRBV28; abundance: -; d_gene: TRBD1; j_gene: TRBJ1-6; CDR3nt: TGTGCCAGCAGTTTATGGTACCGGACAGGGATGAACTCACCCCTCCACTTT; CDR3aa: CASSLWYRTGMNSPLHF
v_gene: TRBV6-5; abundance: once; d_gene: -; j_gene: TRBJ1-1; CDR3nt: TGTGCCAGCAGTCCCCAGGGAGGGAACACTGAAGCTTTCTTT; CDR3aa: CASSPQGGNTEAFF
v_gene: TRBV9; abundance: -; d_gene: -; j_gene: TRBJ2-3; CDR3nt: TGTGCCAGCAGCGCTCGGGGGGCCACAGATACGCAGTATTTT; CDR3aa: CASSARGATDTQYF
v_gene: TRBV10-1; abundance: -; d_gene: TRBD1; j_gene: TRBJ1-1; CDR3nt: TGCGCCAGCAGTACCGGGACAGGGGGACTAGGAGCTTTCTTT; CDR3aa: CASSTGTGGLGAFF
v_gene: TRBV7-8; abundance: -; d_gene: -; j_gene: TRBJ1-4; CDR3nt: TGTGCCAGCAGCTCGGGGACATCCACCGGTGAAAAACTGTTTTTT; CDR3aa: CASSSGTSTGEKLFF
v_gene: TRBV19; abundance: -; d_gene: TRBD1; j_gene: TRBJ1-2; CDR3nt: TGTGCCAGTAGTATATCTCTCGGGACAGAGAACTATGGCTACACCTTC; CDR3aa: CASSISLGTENYGYTF
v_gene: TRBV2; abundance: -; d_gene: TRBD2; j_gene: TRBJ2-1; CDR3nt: TGTGCCAGCAGTGATCTGGGAGTAGCGGGGGTAATTGAGCAGTTCTTC; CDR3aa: CASSDLGVAGVIEQFF
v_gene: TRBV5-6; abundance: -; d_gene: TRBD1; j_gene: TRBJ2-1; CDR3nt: TGTGCCAGCAGCTCGGAGGGACAGGGGGCAAATGAGCAGTTCTTC; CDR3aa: CASSSEGQGANEQFF
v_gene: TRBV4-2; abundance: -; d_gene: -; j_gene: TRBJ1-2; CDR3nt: TGTGCCAGCAGCCAAGTCTCGCAGGGGAGTAACTATGGCTACACCTTC; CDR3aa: CASSQVSQGSNYGYTF
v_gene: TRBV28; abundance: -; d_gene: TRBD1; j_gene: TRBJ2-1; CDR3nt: TGTGCCAGCAGTTTCCACAGGGGCAATGAGCAGTTCTTC; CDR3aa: CASSFHRGNEQFF
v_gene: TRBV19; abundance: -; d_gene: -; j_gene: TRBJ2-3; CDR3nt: TGTGCCAGTAGGAGGGGGCGGGGAGATACGCAGTATTTT; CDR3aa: CASRRGRGDTQYF
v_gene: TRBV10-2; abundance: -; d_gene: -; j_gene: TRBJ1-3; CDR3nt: TGCGCCAGCAGTGAAATGGAGGGTTGGGACACCATATATTTT; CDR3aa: CASSEMEGWDTIYF
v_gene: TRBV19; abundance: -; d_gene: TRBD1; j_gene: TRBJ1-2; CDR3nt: TGTGCCAGTAGTATAGAACCGGGACAGGGAAGCTATGGCTACACCTTC; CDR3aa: CASSIEPGQGSYGYTF
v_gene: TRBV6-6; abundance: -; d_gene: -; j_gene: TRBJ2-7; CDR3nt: TGTGCCAGCACCGCTAGGACAGCGTACGAGCAGTACTTC; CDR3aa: CASTARTAYEQYF
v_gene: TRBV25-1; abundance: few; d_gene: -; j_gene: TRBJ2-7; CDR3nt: TGTGCCAGCACTCGGGTCCCCTCCTACGAGCAGTACTTC; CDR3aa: CASTRVPSYEQYF
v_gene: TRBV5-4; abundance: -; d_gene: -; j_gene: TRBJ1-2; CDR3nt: TGTGCCAGCAGCTTGCATGGGGGCAGAGCTAACTATGGCTACACCTTC; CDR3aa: CASSLHGGRANYGYTF
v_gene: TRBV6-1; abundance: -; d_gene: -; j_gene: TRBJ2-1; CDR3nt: TGTGCCAGCAGGAGGTCTATCCACAATGAGCAGTTCTTC; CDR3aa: CASRRSIHNEQFF
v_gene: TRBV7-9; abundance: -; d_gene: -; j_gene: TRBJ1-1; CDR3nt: TGTGCCAGCAGCTTACTACCGGGGAACCCCGACACTGAAGCTTTCTTT; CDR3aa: CASSLLPGNPDTEAFF
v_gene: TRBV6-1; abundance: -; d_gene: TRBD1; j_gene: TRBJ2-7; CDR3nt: TGTGCCAGCAGTGAAGAATTGGTACGGGACAGGAGTAAACCCGAGCAGTACTTC; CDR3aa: CASSEELVRDRSKPEQYF
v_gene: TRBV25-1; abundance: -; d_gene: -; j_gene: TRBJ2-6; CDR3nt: TGTGCCAGCAGTGAAGTGGGGGGAACTGGGGCCAACGTCCTGACTTTC; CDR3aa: CASSEVGGTGANVLTF
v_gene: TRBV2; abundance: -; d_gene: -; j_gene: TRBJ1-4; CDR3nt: TGTGCTAAGCGGGGCCGGGGGGACAAATCGGAAAAACTGTTTTTT; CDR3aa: CAKRGRGDKSEKLFF
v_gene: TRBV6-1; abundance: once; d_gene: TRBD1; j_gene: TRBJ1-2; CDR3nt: TGTGCCAGCGCCCCATCGCCGGGACAGGGGTATGGCTACACCTTC; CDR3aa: CASAPSPGQGYGYTF
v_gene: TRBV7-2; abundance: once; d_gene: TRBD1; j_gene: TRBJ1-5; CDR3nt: TGTGCCAGCAGCCCAGGGGACAGGGGGCCTTTAGGCAATCAGCCCCAGCATTTT; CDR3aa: CASSPGDRGPLGNQPQHF
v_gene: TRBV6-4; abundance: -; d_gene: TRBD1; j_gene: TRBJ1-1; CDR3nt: TGTGCCAGCAGACGGACAGGGGCAGCCACTGAAGCTTTCTTT; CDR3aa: CASRRTGAATEAFF
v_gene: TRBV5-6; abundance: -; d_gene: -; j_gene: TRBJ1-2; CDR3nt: TGTGCCAGCAGCTTGGCTCCCCACTATGGCTACACCTTC; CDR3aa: CASSLAPHYGYTF
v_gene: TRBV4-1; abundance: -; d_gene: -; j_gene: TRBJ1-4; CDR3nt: TGCGCCAGCAGCCAAGAGCCACAGGGCAGGGAAAAACTGTTTTTT; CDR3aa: CASSQEPQGREKLFF
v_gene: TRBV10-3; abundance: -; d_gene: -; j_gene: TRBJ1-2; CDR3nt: TGTGCCATCAGTCCCCTTGGAGTTACCTATGGCTACACCTTC; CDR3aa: CAISPLGVTYGYTF
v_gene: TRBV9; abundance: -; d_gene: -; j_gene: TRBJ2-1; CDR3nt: TGTGCCAGCAGCCCTACCCTTTGGAGGGGCGACTCCTACAATGAGCAGTTCTTC; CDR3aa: CASSPTLWRGDSYNEQFF
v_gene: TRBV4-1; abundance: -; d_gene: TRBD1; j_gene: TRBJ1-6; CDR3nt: TGCGCCAGCAGCGTCTTCACACAGGGGATGGTTTTGGCGTATAATTCACCCCTCCACTTT; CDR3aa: CASSVFTQGMVLAYNSPLHF
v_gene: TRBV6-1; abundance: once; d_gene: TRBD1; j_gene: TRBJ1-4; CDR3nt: TGTGCCAGCAGTGAAGCCGGGCAGGGGGACGAAAAACTGTTTTTT; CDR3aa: CASSEAGQGDEKLFF